This T cell receptor (beta chain) was documented in a study of breast tumors, draining lymph nodes, adjacent tissues. Breast cancer patients provided tissue from their axillary draining lymph nodes. This CDR3 comprises 15 residues. The germline V and J ends were trimmed by 3 bases and 0 bases, with 6 bases remaining between them. Germline V gene data show CDR1 as MGHDK and CDR2 as SYGVNS. Ten or more counts support this clonotype. Its cognate antigen is unknown. From the multiplex PCR reads, TCRdb called clonotypes with MiXCR, one entry per CDR3 protein. The sample carries approximately 130,000 distinct CDR3 sequences, 21% recorded once. Study-level points and caveats: Tumors had less TCR diversity than lymph nodes, more than nontumor tissue. Most tumor T cells seemingly derive from lymph node, then expand in tumor. Data only fit, rather than demonstrated, lymph node origin of most tumor T cells. Compared with basal-like, luminal-like tumors shared significantly more repertoire with nontumor tissue.

V is TRBV25-1 and J is TRBJ2-6; no definite D call. The sequenced sample was axillary lymph node tissue. The TCR was taken from a female donor with breast cancer. Some clones in this sample may be carry-over from other donors' samples. The CDR3 region has the DNA TGTGCCAGCAGTGACCAGACCTCTGGGGCCAACGTCCTGACTTTC. This encodes CASSDQTSGANVLTF.